There are many counts of the clone carrying this T cell receptor (beta chain). TCRdb recomputed calls from the RT-PCR reads with MiXCR, one row per CDR3 protein. The sample has 500,000 to 600,000 distinct CDR3 sequences, 13% to 15% seen once; the top ten hold approximately 12%. Germline values: CDR1 SQVTM, CDR2 ANQGSEA. V lost 0 bases to trimming and J lost 8 bases, with 17 bases between them. The CDR3 sequence is 15 residues long. This sample is part of a study of response to subunit inactivated influenza vaccine. The sequencing used PBMCs from blood, collected less than 13 days after vaccination. This TCR came from a man aged 45-65 years who received an inactivated influenza vaccine. The chain combines TRBV29-1 with TRBJ1-3; D remains ambiguous. The CDR3 region has the DNA TGCAGCGTTGAAGACGGGGAGTCGGTTAGGGACACCATATATTTT. Protein: CSVEDGESVRDTIYF.